This T cell receptor (beta chain) was observed in a study of blood T cell repertoires in COVID-19. Study-wide context: Sample material is recorded as cDNA or gDNA derived from T cells, B-cell-depleted T cells, or PBMCs.

Original methodology: How many nucleated cells were present was estimated from reference gene primer amplification. Measured with immunoSEQ multiplex PCR; TCRdb has only the in-frame clones, and not every one. That table is the source of V, J and clone size, and D and trimming were worked out from the DNA. The repertoire consists of roughly 240,000 clones, with 70% to 85% occurring once and the leading ten covering 1.9%. The germline V and J ends were trimmed by 5 bases and 6 bases, with 7 bases remaining between them. Germline V gives CDR1 MNHNY, CDR2 SVGAGI (reference sequence). The CDR3 extends over 11 amino acids.

This chain links TRBV6-6 with TRBJ1-2; unclear D gene. The receptor was isolated from a woman older than 75 with acute or convalescent COVID-19. The specimen sequenced was peripheral blood. Written as DNA, the CDR3 is TGTGCCAGCAGTATATATAATGGCTACACCTTC. This sequence encodes CASSIYNGYTF.